This T cell receptor beta chain emerged from a study of blood T cell repertoires in COVID-19. Study-level background: The United States, Italy and Spain provided the acute and convalescent COVID-19 samples.

Participant age was about 18 to 89 years, and participants resided in 24 US areas. Authors' methods: Nucleated cell number was recorded as an estimate derived from reference gene primer amplification. Generated by immunoSEQ multiplex PCR, the TCRdb table keeps only in-frame clones and is missing some. V, J and clone size are those of that table, while D and trimming were read from the DNA. The repertoire has under 500,000 clones, about 85% of them found once; the top ten carry over 1.5%. Looked up from germline, CDR1 is SGHRS and CDR2 is YFSETQ. The CDR3 has 15 amino acids. V lost 0 bases to trimming and J lost 6 bases, with 13 bases between them.

The V and J genes are TRBV5-1 and TRBJ2-1; no definite D call. The material sequenced was PBMCs or T cells enriched from blood (not recorded which). The clonotype originates from a woman under 30 with acute COVID-19. In nucleotides, the CDR3 is TGCGCCAGCAGCTTGGCGGGTGGCCTCCCCAATGAGCAGTTCTTC. Its protein is CASSLAGGLPNEQFF.